The 4 T cell receptor beta chains below were found in one sample sequenced in a study of blood T cells in healthy people across ages. Next came a second PCR, run for roughly 6 to 11 cycles, which used a sample-barcoded 5' primer along with a J-beta primer mix. TCRdb reprocessed the 5' RACE reads with MiXCR, giving one entry per CDR3 protein. The sample consists of approximately 1,000,000 distinct CDR3 sequences, under 45% of them appearing once. Sequencing input: blood. Receptors were obtained from a woman aged 60 to 75 in good health.

Only a few counts were recorded for this clonotype. The V gene is TRBV10-3, the J gene TRBJ1-5; D is possibly TRBD1 (5 bases). V was trimmed by 2 bases and J by 4 bases, leaving 15 bases between them. The germline gives CDR1 ENHRY, CDR2 SYGVKD. The CDR3 runs to 16 residues. CDR3 nucleotide sequence: TGTGCCATCAGTGAGAGGGGCGGGTTTCAAAATCAGCCCCAGCATTTT. Amino acid sequence: CAISERGGFQNQPQHF.

A remark on this clonotype: A junction boundary mismatches the germline segment, possibly from a read error. The V call is TRBV11-2, the J call TRBJ1-2; D perhaps matches TRBD1 (6 bases). The CDR3 length is 14 residues. Germline CDR1 SGHAT, CDR2 FQNNGV. CDR3 residues: CASTNKRTAYGYTF. CDR3 sequence (DNA): TGCGCCAGCACCAACAAACGGACAGCCTATGGCTACACCTTC.

The chain links TRBV20-1 to TRBJ2-1; 11 bases map to TRBD2. V shed 6 bases and J 7 bases; nucleotides not matched to a gene: 17. From germline, CDR1 is DFQATT and CDR2 SNEGSKA (reference sequence). This CDR3 spans 17 amino acids. The CDR3 DNA reads TGCAGTGCCGAACTCCGTCGGCCTAGCGGGAGGAATAATGAGCAGTTCTTC. Translating it yields CSAELRRPSGRNNEQFF.

The chain joins TRBV4-2 to TRBJ1-4; the D is unclear. The V gene lost 4 bases and the J gene lost 3 bases, with 9 bases spanning the gap. This CDR3 is built from 14 residues. Germline values: CDR1 LGHNA, CDR2 YNFKEQ. The CDR3 protein is CASSLSRANEKLFF. In nucleotides, the CDR3 is TGTGCCAGCAGCCTCAGTCGAGCTAATGAAAAACTGTTTTTT.